This T cell receptor beta chain was found in a study of blood T cell repertoires in COVID-19. The V end was cut by 0 bases, the J end by 5 bases, with 11 bases between. In germline, CDR1 is LGHDT, CDR2 YNNKEL (reference sequence). The CDR3 is 16 residues long. Assay: immunoSEQ multiplex PCR; the TCRdb copy retains only in-frame clones and omits some. This table holds 260,000 or so clones, roughly 85% found once. The sequenced sample was PBMCs or T cells enriched from blood (not recorded which). This TCR derives from a woman aged 45-65 years who had recovered from COVID-19. V gene TRBV3-1 (or the pseudogene TRBV3-2) combines with J gene TRBJ1-6; TRBD1 is a possible D gene (6 bases). CDR3 loop: CASSQEDSRDNSPLHF. CDR3 coding DNA: TGTGCCAGCAGCCAAGAGGACAGCCGCGATAATTCACCCCTCCACTTT.